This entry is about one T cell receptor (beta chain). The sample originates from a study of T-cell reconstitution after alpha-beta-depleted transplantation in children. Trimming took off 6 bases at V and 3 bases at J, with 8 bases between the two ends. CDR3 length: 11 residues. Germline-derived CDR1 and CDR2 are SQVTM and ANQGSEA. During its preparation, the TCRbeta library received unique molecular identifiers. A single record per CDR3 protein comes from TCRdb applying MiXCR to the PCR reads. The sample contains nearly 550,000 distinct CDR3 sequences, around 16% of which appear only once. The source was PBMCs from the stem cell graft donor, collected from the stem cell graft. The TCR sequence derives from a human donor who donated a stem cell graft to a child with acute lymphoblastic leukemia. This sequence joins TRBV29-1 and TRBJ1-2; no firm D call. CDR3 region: CSVPGDYGYTF. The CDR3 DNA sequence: TGCAGCGTCCCCGGTGACTATGGCTACACCTTC.